The source of this T cell receptor (beta chain) is a study of blood T cell repertoires in COVID-19. As for the study in general: The United States, Italy and Spain supplied acute and convalescent COVID-19 samples. T cells, B-cell-depleted T cells, or PBMCs supplied cDNA or gDNA.

Enrollment of patients from Seattle took place during active infection, with longitudinal follow-up. In the original analysis: Amplification with reference gene primers provided the estimates of nucleated cell counts. Measured with immunoSEQ multiplex PCR; TCRdb has only the in-frame clones, and not every one. V and J calls plus clone size are reproduced from that table; the DNA served to infer D and trimming. The sample contains around 76,000 clones, about 83% of which appear only once. The sequenced sample was peripheral blood. The TCR was taken from a man younger than 45 with COVID-19, enrolled during active disease.

CDR3 sequence (DNA): TGTGCCAGCTCACCGGGGCGTAGCACAGATACGCAGTATTTT. This encodes CASSPGRSTDTQYF. V usage is TRBV18 and J usage is TRBJ2-3; D may be TRBD1 (5 bases). Trimming left V 3 bases short and J 0 bases short, with 7 bases between. Germline CDR1 KGHSH, CDR2 LQKENI. The length of the CDR3 is 14 residues.